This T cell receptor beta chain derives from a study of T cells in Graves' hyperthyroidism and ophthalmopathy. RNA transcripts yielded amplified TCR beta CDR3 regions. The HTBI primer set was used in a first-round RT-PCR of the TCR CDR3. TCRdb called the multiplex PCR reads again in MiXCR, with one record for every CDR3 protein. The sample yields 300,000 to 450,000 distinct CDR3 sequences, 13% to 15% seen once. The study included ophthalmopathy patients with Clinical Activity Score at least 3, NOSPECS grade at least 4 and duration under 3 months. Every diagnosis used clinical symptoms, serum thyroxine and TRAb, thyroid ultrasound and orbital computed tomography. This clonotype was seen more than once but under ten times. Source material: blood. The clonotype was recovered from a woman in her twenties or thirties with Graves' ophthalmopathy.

CDR3 sequence (DNA): TGTGCCAGTAGTTCGGAACCTAATTCACCCCTCCACTTT. This codes for CASSSEPNSPLHF. The genes are TRBV19 and TRBJ1-6; D is unclear. The CDR3 is 13 residues long. The ends were cut back, 5 bases at V and 6 bases at J, with 8 bases in the middle. Per germline, CDR1 LNHDA and CDR2 SQIVND (reference sequence).